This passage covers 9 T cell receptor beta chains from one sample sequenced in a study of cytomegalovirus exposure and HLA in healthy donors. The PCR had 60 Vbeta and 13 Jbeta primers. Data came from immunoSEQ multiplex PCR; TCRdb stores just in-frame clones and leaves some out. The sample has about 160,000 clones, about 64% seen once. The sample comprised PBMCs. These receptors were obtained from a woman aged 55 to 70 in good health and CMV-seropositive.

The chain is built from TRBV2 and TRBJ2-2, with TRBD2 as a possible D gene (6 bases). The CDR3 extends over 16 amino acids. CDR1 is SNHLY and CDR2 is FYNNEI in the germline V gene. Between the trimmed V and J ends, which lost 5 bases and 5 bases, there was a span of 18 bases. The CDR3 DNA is TGTGCCAGCAGTCCTTCGATCGGGAGAGGAACCGGGGAGCTGTTTTTT. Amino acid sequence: CASSPSIGRGTGELFF.

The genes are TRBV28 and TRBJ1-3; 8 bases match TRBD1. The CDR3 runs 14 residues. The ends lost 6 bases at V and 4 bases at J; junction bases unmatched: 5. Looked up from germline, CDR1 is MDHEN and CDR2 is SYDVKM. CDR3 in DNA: TGTGCCAGCAGCCCGCAGGGGGCCGGAAACACCATATATTTT. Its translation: CASSPQGAGNTIYF.

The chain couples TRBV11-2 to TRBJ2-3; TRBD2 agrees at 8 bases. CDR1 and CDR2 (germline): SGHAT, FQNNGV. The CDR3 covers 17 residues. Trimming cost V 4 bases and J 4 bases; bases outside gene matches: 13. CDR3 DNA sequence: TGTGCCAGCAGCTCGGGGGCAAGCGGGAGCGGCGCAGATACGCAGTATTTT. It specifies CASSSGASGSGADTQYF.

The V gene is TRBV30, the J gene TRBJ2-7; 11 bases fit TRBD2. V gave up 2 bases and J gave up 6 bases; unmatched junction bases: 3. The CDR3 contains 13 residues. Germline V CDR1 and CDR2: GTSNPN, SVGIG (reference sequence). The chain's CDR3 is CAWSLAGGAEQYF. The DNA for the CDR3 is TGTGCCTGGAGTCTAGCGGGAGGAGCCGAGCAGTACTTC.

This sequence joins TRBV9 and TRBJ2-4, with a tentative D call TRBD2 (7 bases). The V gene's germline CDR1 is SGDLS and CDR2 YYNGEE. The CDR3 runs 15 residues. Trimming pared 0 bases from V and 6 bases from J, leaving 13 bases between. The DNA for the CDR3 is TGTGCCAGCAGCGTAGAGGGGGGGGCAGCAAACATTCAGTACTTC. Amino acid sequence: CASSVEGGAANIQYF.

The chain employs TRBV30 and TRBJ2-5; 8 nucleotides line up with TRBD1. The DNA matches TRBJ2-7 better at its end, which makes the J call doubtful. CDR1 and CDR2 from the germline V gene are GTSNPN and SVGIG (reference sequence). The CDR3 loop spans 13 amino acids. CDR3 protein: CAWNQGANNEQYF. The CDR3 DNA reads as TGTGCCTGGAATCAGGGGGCAAACAACGAGCAGTACTTC.

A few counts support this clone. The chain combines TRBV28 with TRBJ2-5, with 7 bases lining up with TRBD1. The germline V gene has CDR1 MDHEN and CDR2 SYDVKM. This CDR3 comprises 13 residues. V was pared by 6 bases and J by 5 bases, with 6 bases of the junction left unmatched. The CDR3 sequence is CASSEGARETQYF. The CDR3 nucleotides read TGTGCCAGCAGCGAGGGGGCTCGGGAGACCCAGTACTTC.

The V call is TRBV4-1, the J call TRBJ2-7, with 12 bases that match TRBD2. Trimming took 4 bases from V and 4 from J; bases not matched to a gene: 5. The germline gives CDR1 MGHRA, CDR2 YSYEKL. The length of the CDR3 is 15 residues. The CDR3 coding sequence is TGCGCCAGCAGCCCTCGGACTAGCGGGATATACGAGCAGTACTTC. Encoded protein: CASSPRTSGIYEQYF.

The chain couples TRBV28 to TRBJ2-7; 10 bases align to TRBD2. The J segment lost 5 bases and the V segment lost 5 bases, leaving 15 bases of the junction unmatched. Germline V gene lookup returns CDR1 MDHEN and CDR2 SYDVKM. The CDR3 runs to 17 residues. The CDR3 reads CASSEPAGGLAAHEQYF. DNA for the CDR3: TGTGCCAGCAGTGAGCCGGCGGGAGGACTAGCGGCACACGAGCAGTACTTC.